The entry below describes one T cell receptor beta chain. Its target is unknown. The data originate from a study of siplizumab effects on memory and regulatory T cells. Study observations and caveats: Apparently more diverse than memory cells, naive T cells also seemed major alloresponse contributors. With siplizumab, mappable alloreactive CD4+ clones averaged roughly 69% Treg-derived, versus around 28% in controls.

The ends were cut back, 0 bases at V and 0 bases at J, with 13 bases in the middle. Germline assignment: CDR1 SGHDT and CDR2 YYEEEE. This CDR3 spans 17 amino acids. TCRdb's table, derived via immunoSEQ multiplex PCR, lists solely in-frame clones and lacks some. The sample lists about 100,000 clones, about 95% seen once, with roughly 1.4% in the top ten. Material for sequencing was non-Treg CD4+ T cells sorted from blood. The rearrangement uses TRBV5-6 and TRBJ2-4; D unclear. The clonotype comes from a human donor in good health. CDR3 residues: CASSLDGLRLAKNIQYF. Here the CDR3 DNA reads TGTGCCAGCAGCTTGGATGGGCTACGCCTAGCCAAAAACATTCAGTACTTC.